This is a list of T cell receptor beta chains from one sample in a study of cytomegalovirus exposure and HLA in healthy donors. Clones were sequenced by immunoSEQ multiplex PCR, and TCRdb holds only the in-frame ones, with some missing. This sample has approximately 150,000 clones; 75% to 85% occur once, and the top ten carry about 2.4%. The sequenced sample was PBMCs. These receptors all stem from a young woman in good health and CMV-seropositive. The CDR3 runs from the conserved cysteine through the conserved F or W.

TRBV15	TRBJ1-1	CATSYRENTEAFF
TRBV6-5	TRBJ1-3	CASSPTAFSGNTIYF
TRBV15	TRBJ2-2	CATSRAVGRMVAGELFF
TRBV28	TRBJ2-3	CASRSGGGADTQYF
TRBV2	TRBJ2-5	CASSDLYGLAGVETQYF
TRBV6-4	TRBJ1-2	CASSATSGYGYTF
TRBV15	TRBJ2-3	CATSRATDTQYF
TRBV7-9	TRBJ1-1	CSSSLGTYTEAFF
TRBV4-1	TRBJ1-6	CASSLQQGAGNSPLHF
TRBV2	TRBJ1-1	CASSESQFRTGAGTEAFF
TRBV6-1	TRBJ1-2	CASSDIRVAGGLYGYTF
TRBV14	TRBJ1-1	CASSLGTVNTEAFF
TRBV27	TRBJ2-2	CASSSLQGAGTGELFF
TRBV7-9	TRBJ1-3	CASSSTGGAGNTIYF
TRBV6-1	TRBJ1-2	CASSHRDRVYGYTF
TRBV27	TRBJ2-7	CASRSAYEQYF
TRBV27	TRBJ1-4	CASSGQVNEKLFF
TRBV7-9	TRBJ2-1	CASSLGRGRGNEQFF
TRBV5-1	TRBJ1-2	CASSSGQAGDYGYTF
TRBV15	TRBJ1-6	CATSREPTSQRILNSPLHF
TRBV4-3	TRBJ2-5	CASSQGSGQREQYF
TRBV10-1	TRBJ2-1	CASSEPSRGPEQFF
TRBV29-1	TRBJ2-3	CSVVSSDTQYF
TRBV5-4	TRBJ2-2	CASSRHQGVNTGELFF
TRBV28	TRBJ1-1	CASSETTNTEAFF
TRBV27	TRBJ2-7	CASSPFSGVYSYEQYF
TRBV18	TRBJ2-5	CASSPRTGKETQYF
TRBV30	TRBJ1-4	CAWSTGQGRRLFF
TRBV14	TRBJ1-6	CASSQSTGGLSPLHF
TRBV7-6	TRBJ1-1	CASSPGSMNTEAFF
TRBV7-8	TRBJ1-5	CASSLDRVQPQHF
TRBV19	TRBJ1-2	CASSIGLENWGYTF
TRBV10-1	TRBJ2-1	CASSESAGRNEQFF
TRBV9	TRBJ2-1	CASSVEASGGVISYNEQFF
TRBV7-9	TRBJ1-4	CASSSPYPGTGNEKLFF
TRBV2	TRBJ2-7	CASMEGGESSYEQYF
TRBV7-9	TRBJ2-7	CASSLAGDTYEQYF
TRBV9	TRBJ2-5	CASSPGGETQYF
TRBV6-6	TRBJ1-1	CASSGGHGRNTEAFF
TRBV6-4	TRBJ1-1	CASRDSDRDTEAFF
TRBV28	TRBJ2-7	CASTTQTAGAQYF
TRBV30	TRBJ2-7	CAWSFYAGTVAYEQYF
TRBV7-9	TRBJ2-2	CASSLWGRAGELFF
TRBV5-6	TRBJ1-1	CASSPVEQTEAFF
TRBV5-1	TRBJ1-2	CASRTSGGADYGYTF
TRBV5-1	TRBJ1-1	CASSLGGQLNTEAFF
TRBV2	TRBJ1-4	CASRTGQAEKLFF
TRBV29-1	TRBJ2-7	CSVETTDRDYEQYF
TRBV18	TRBJ1-1	CASSPFPGSENYEAFF
TRBV19	TRBJ1-5	CASRPDRSSNQPQHF
TRBV14	TRBJ1-6	CASSHSDSHNSPLHF
TRBV5-4	TRBJ1-2	CASSLGGGTGYTF
TRBV7-9	TRBJ2-7	CASSLEGGTAYEQYF
TRBV5-1	TRBJ1-1	CASSLMRGRLMNTEAFF
TRBV6-1	TRBJ1-1	CASSEGQRNSEAFF